The 25 T cell receptor beta chains given below trace back to one sample, sequenced in a study of cytomegalovirus exposure and HLA in healthy donors. The PCR employed 60 Vbeta primers together with 13 Jbeta primers. Measured with immunoSEQ multiplex PCR; TCRdb has only the in-frame clones, and not every one. The sample yields 120,000 or so clones, 79% seen once. The sample was PBMCs. The receptor set was obtained from a man between 18 and 35 years old in good health and CMV-seronegative.

The chain recombines TRBV6-1 with TRBJ2-5, with D possibly being TRBD1 (6 bases). The length of the CDR3 is 13 residues. Germline-derived CDR1 and CDR2 are MNHNS and SASEGT. The germline V and J ends were trimmed by 4 bases and 5 bases, with 11 bases remaining between them. Here the CDR3 DNA reads TGTGCCAGCAGTGGGGGACAAGGCGAGACCCAGTACTTC. As protein: CASSGGQGETQYF.

About this clone itself: At the DNA level, this CDR3 is encoded by other sequences in the same sample as well. J is TRBJ2-2 and V is TRBV7-3, with 9 bases aligning to TRBD2. V lost 5 bases, J lost 4 bases, and 8 bases stayed unmatched. Germline CDR1 and CDR2: SGHTA and FQGTGA. The CDR3 sequence is 16 residues long. The CDR3 bases are TGTGCCAGCAGCCAGGGGACTAGCAGTCGCACCGGGGAGCTGTTTTTT. Its translation is CASSQGTSSRTGELFF. The full variable domain, rest sourced from reference TRBV7-3 and TRBJ2-2, is GAGVSQTPSNKVTEKGKYVELRCDPISGHTALYWYRQSLGQGPEFLIYFQGTGAADDSGLPNDRFFAVRPEGSVSTLKIQRTERGDSAVYLCASSQGTSSRTGELFFGEGSRLTVL.

The rearrangement joins TRBV5-6 to TRBJ2-6, with 10 positions matching TRBD1. Losses at the gene ends were 4 bases for V and 0 bases for J; bases not matched to a gene: 10. The length of the CDR3 is 19 residues. Germline assignment: CDR1 SGHDT and CDR2 YYEEEE. CDR3 DNA sequence: TGTGCCAGCAGCCCGCAAGGACAGGGGGATCACTCTGGGGCCAACGTCCTGACTTTC. This codes for CASSPQGQGDHSGANVLTF.

The rearrangement links TRBV15 to TRBJ2-2; 9 bases are a match to TRBD1. The CDR3 spans 13 residues. The germline gives CDR1 LNHNV, CDR2 YYDKDF (reference sequence). The V and J ends lost 8 bases and 6 bases, in that order; junction bases with no gene match: 4. The CDR3 sequence: CATERTGAGELFF. CDR3 bases: TGTGCCACCGAAAGGACAGGGGCCGGGGAGCTGTTTTTT.

This clone was detected only once. This sequence joins TRBV2 and TRBJ1-4, with D unclear. The length of the CDR3 is 15 residues. Between the trimmed V and J ends, which lost 4 bases and 6 bases, there was a span of 15 bases. Per the germline V gene, CDR1 is SNHLY and CDR2 is FYNNEI. DNA for the CDR3: TGTGCCAGCAGTGTCATTGGGGAGCTCGATGAAAAACTGTTTTTT. As protein: CASSVIGELDEKLFF.

J is TRBJ2-1 and V is TRBV27, with 10 bases identical to TRBD1. Trimming at V came to 5 bases and at J to 1 base, leaving 11 bases not matched to a gene. CDR1 and CDR2 from the germline V gene are MNHEY and SMNVEV (reference sequence). The CDR3 loop spans 18 amino acids. In DNA, the CDR3 is TGTGCCAGCAGTCGCCGAGGACAGGGGGTAGCGTCCTACAATGAGCAGTTCTTC. Translated: CASSRRGQGVASYNEQFF.

This sequence joins TRBV18 and TRBJ1-4; 7 bases align to TRBD1. Per the germline V gene, CDR1 is KGHSH and CDR2 is LQKENI. CDR3 length equals 14 residues. J was trimmed by 6 bases and V by 5 bases; bases with no gene match: 6. The CDR3 DNA reads as TGTGCCAGCTCAACCACAGGGGTTGATGAAAAACTGTTTTTT. Amino acids: CASSTTGVDEKLFF.

The genes are TRBV18 and TRBJ1-5; 9 bases line up with TRBD1. J lost 7 bases, V lost 5 bases, and 9 bases had no gene match. Germline V gene sequence: CDR1 KGHSH, CDR2 LQKENI. The CDR3 runs to 15 residues. This CDR3 is CASSSGTGTGQPQHF. The CDR3 nucleotides read TGTGCCAGCTCATCCGGGACAGGGACGGGCCAGCCCCAGCATTTT.

The rearrangement joins TRBV5-1 to TRBJ2-3; 13 nucleotides line up with TRBD2. After removal of 4 bases from V and 1 base from J, the junction contained 15 bases not matched to a gene. Germline-derived CDR1 and CDR2 are SGHRS and YFSETQ. This CDR3 has 20 amino acids. CDR3 region: CASSTSSPLAGGPGTDTQYF. Here the CDR3 DNA reads TGCGCCAGCAGCACGTCCTCCCCACTAGCGGGAGGGCCGGGCACAGATACGCAGTATTTT. Drawing the rest from reference TRBV5-1 and TRBJ2-3, the complete variable domain is KAGVTQTPRYLIKTRGQQVTLSCSPISGHRSVSWYQQTPGQGLQFLFEYFSETQRNKGNFPGRFSGRQFSNSRSEMNVSTLELGDSALYLCASSTSSPLAGGPGTDTQYFGPGTRLTVL.

The J gene is TRBJ2-7, the V gene TRBV7-3; D is uncertain. The CDR3 is made up of 13 amino acids. Between the trimmed V and J ends, which lost 5 bases and 3 bases, there was a span of 11 bases. The germline V gene encodes CDR1 SGHTA and CDR2 FQGTGA. CDR3 in DNA: TGTGCCAGCAGCCCCCGATTGGGCTACGAGCAGTACGTC. Amino acids: CASSPRLGYEQYV.

V is TRBV7-2 and J is TRBJ2-1, with 7 bases aligning to TRBD2. The CDR3 has 16 residues. Germline values: CDR1 SGHTA, CDR2 FQGNSA. With V trimmed by 5 bases and J by 4 bases, 11 bases remained unmatched. The CDR3 here is CASSAVLASGYNEQFF. CDR3 DNA sequence: TGTGCCAGCAGCGCAGTACTAGCTAGCGGTTACAATGAGCAGTTCTTC.

The V and J genes are TRBV27 and TRBJ2-1; 9 bases match TRBD2. J lost 7 bases, V lost 4 bases, and 5 bases had no gene match. In germline, CDR1 is MNHEY, CDR2 SMNVEV (reference sequence). The CDR3 totals 14 residues. The CDR3 nucleotides read TGTGCCAGCAGTTGGTCTAGCGGGAATAATGAGCAGTTCTTC. Translating gives CASSWSSGNNEQFF.

V is TRBV2 and J is TRBJ2-7; TRBD2 is a possible D gene (5 bases). The CDR3 extends over 16 amino acids. Deletions cut 4 bases from V and 0 bases from J, with 16 bases between. Germline CDR1 SNHLY, CDR2 FYNNEI. CDR3 amino acids: CASSVAADSSSYEQYF. The DNA of the CDR3 is TGTGCCAGCAGTGTTGCCGCGGACTCGAGCTCCTACGAGCAGTACTTC.

This chain links TRBV15 with TRBJ1-6, with D unclear. V was shortened by 1 base and J by 9 bases, with 16 bases between the two germline ends. Looked up from germline, CDR1 is LNHNV and CDR2 is YYDKDF (reference sequence). This CDR3 is built from 16 residues. CDR3 protein: CATSRAEEEGSSPLHF. CDR3 in DNA: TGTGCCACCAGCAGAGCCGAGGAAGAAGGCTCTTCACCCCTCCACTTT.

The rearrangement links TRBV6-5 to TRBJ2-3; D call uncertain. V was trimmed by 6 bases and J by 0 bases, leaving 4 bases between them. CDR1 and CDR2 (germline): MNHEY, SVGAGI. This CDR3 is built from 12 residues. CDR3 amino acids: CASRASTDTQYF. Written as DNA, the CDR3 is TGTGCCAGCAGGGCTAGCACAGATACGCAGTATTTT.

This chain connects TRBV29-1 to TRBJ1-3, with D tentatively TRBD1 (5 bases). Germline V gene sequence: CDR1 SQVTM, CDR2 ANQGSEA. CDR3 length: 16 residues. The V gene lost 3 bases and the J gene lost 0 bases, with 15 bases spanning the gap. DNA of the CDR3: TGCAGCGTTGAGAGGACACCAAGCCCCTCTGGAAACACCATATATTTT. Protein product: CSVERTPSPSGNTIYF.

The chain carries TRBV6-6 and TRBJ2-7; D is perhaps TRBD1 (6 bases). The germline V gene encodes CDR1 MNHNY and CDR2 SVGAGI (reference sequence). The V end was cut by 6 bases, the J end by 5 bases, with 20 bases between. There are 15 residues in the CDR3. In DNA form, the CDR3 reads TGTGCCAGCAGGTCTAACCCGGGCAGGGGCAACGAGCAGTACTTC. The encoded protein is CASRSNPGRGNEQYF.

The CDR3 spells CASILGLAGRAYEQYV. The CDR3 bases are TGTGCCAGCATCTTGGGACTAGCGGGCCGGGCCTACGAGCAGTACGTC. This chain links TRBV5-4 with TRBJ2-7; TRBD2 matches at 12 bases. In germline, CDR1 is SGHNT, CDR2 YYREEE (reference sequence). CDR3 size: 16 residues.

The V call is TRBV6-4, the J call TRBJ1-6; 11 nucleotides match TRBD1. Germline V gives CDR1 MRHNA, CDR2 SNTAGT. After removal of 6 bases from V and 5 bases from J, the junction contained 3 bases not matched to a gene. The CDR3 contains 15 residues. CDR3 coding DNA: TGTGCCAGCAGCCGGACAGGGGGCAATAATTCACCCCTCCACTTT. Its translation is CASSRTGGNNSPLHF.

The table lists this clone with a few counts. The chain carries TRBV19 and TRBJ1-1; 9 bases map to TRBD1. The CDR3 is 14 residues long. Germline CDR1 reads LNHDA; CDR2 reads SQIVND (reference sequence). Trimming took 7 bases from V and 3 from J; bases not matched to a gene: 6. The CDR3 here is CASMGQGFYTEAFF. CDR3 coding DNA: TGTGCCAGTATGGGACAGGGTTTTTACACTGAAGCTTTCTTT.

J is TRBJ2-3 and V is TRBV4-1; TRBD2 aligns across 12 bases. The germline CDR1 and CDR2 sequences are MGHRA and YSYEKL. CDR3 length: 17 amino acids. V lost 3 bases to trimming and J lost 5 bases; unmatched junction nucleotides: 9. This CDR3 reads CASSHSGLAGPGDTQYF. The CDR3 nucleotides are TGCGCCAGCAGCCACTCCGGACTAGCGGGGCCGGGAGATACGCAGTATTTT.

This rearrangement joins TRBV19 to TRBJ2-1; a possible D gene is TRBD1 (6 bases). Trimming left V 10 bases short and J 4 bases short, with 14 bases between. The CDR3 totals 13 residues. Germline CDR1 LNHDA, CDR2 SQIVND (reference sequence). CDR3 nucleotide sequence: TGTGCCATTTCACAGGGCCTTTACAATGAGCAGTTCTTC. It yields the protein CAISQGLYNEQFF.

The rearrangement uses TRBV5-1 and TRBJ1-6; 8 bases line up with TRBD1. Per germline, CDR1 SGHRS and CDR2 YFSETQ. This CDR3 has 15 amino acids. The trim removed 0 bases at V and 10 bases at J, leaving 6 bases unmatched. CDR3 DNA: TGCGCCAGCAGCTTGGAGGACAGGGCGGGCTCACCCCTCCACTTT. Amino acid sequence: CASSLEDRAGSPLHF.

Only one count was recorded for this clone. V usage is TRBV4-2 and J usage is TRBJ1-2, with 10 bases lining up with TRBD1. V lost 1 base to trimming and J lost 4 bases; unmatched junction nucleotides: 6. CDR1 and CDR2 from the germline V gene are LGHNA and YNFKEQ. CDR3 length: 16 amino acids. This CDR3 reads CASSQATGGGFYGYTF. The DNA for the CDR3 is TGTGCCAGCAGCCAAGCGACAGGGGGCGGTTTCTATGGCTACACCTTC.

J is TRBJ2-7 and V is TRBV14, with D possibly being TRBD1 (5 bases). The CDR3 covers 13 residues. V lost 7 bases and J lost 3, with 13 bases in between. Germline CDR1 SGHDN, CDR2 FVKESK. The CDR3 here is CASIVDGHYEQYV. CDR3 nucleotide sequence: TGTGCCAGCATCGTCGACGGACACTACGAGCAGTACGTC.